A selection of T cell receptor beta chains follows, all from one sample in a study of identical twins. TCRdb recomputed calls from the 5' RACE reads with MiXCR, one row per CDR3 protein. The sample records under 250,000 distinct CDR3 sequences, 6.5% to 8.5% being singletons. The sample was also reused in another study, on yellow fever vaccine responses in identical twins.

What was sequenced was memory (CD45RO+) T cells sorted from blood. The receptor set was obtained from a young woman in good health. CDR3s include the opening cysteine and the closing phenylalanine or tryptophan. The D gene is left open where the match is weak. Size is omitted from some rows. Given values are once, few, many or a class for expanded clones.

D	V	J	size	CDR3	DNA
NA	TRBV30	TRBJ2-5	NA	CAWSVRKETQYF	TGTGCCTGGAGTGTACGGAAGGAGACCCAGTACTTC
NA	TRBV10-3	TRBJ2-1	many	CAISSPAEINEQFF	TGTGCCATCAGTTCTCCCGCTGAGATTAATGAGCAGTTCTTC
NA	TRBV14	TRBJ2-7	few	CASSLPTRGGSSYEQYF	TGTGCCAGCAGCTTACCCACCAGGGGCGGCAGCTCCTACGAGCAGTACTTC
TRBD1	TRBV9	TRBJ1-1	few	CASSVEPGQGIYTEAFF	TGTGCCAGCAGCGTAGAGCCGGGACAGGGAATATACACTGAAGCTTTCTTT
NA	TRBV4-1	TRBJ2-3	many	CASSQTQGTDTQYF	TGCGCCAGCAGCCAAACCCAGGGAACAGATACGCAGTATTTT
TRBD2	TRBV20-1	TRBJ2-3	few	CSATSGDGTDTQYF	TGCAGTGCTACTAGCGGGGATGGCACAGATACGCAGTATTTT
NA	TRBV12-3/TRBV12-4	TRBJ2-5	many	CASSPLTGNYQETQYF	TGTGCCAGCAGCCCCCTTACAGGGAATTACCAAGAGACCCAGTACTTC
NA	TRBV5-1	TRBJ2-4	few	CASSLGGGTKNIQYF	TGCGCCAGCAGCTTGGGTGGGGGCACCAAAAACATTCAGTACTTC
NA	TRBV6-1	TRBJ1-1	NA	CASSRLDSLNTEAFF	TGTGCCAGCAGTCGTCTGGACAGCCTGAACACTGAAGCTTTCTTT
TRBD1	TRBV7-2	TRBJ2-3	NA	CASSSGTGRSTDTQYF	TGTGCCAGCAGCTCCGGGACAGGGAGAAGCACAGATACGCAGTATTTT
TRBD1	TRBV5-1	TRBJ2-2	medium-sized	CASSLEPQGANTGELFF	TGCGCCAGCAGCTTGGAGCCGCAGGGGGCGAACACCGGGGAGCTGTTTTTT
TRBD1	TRBV20-1	TRBJ2-5	many	CTHWGQGETQYF	TGCACCCACTGGGGACAGGGGGAGACCCAGTACTTC
NA	TRBV28	TRBJ2-3	few	CASSLGTLRTGTDTQYF	TGTGCCAGCAGTTTGGGGACTTTAAGGACCGGCACAGATACGCAGTATTTT
NA	TRBV3-1	TRBJ1-2	many	CASSLTGGGMHHGYTF	TGTGCCAGCAGCCTTACGGGGGGCGGGATGCATCATGGCTACACCTTC
TRBD2	TRBV10-3	TRBJ2-3	few	CAISEEWGRVADTQYF	TGTGCCATCAGTGAAGAATGGGGGAGGGTGGCAGATACGCAGTATTTT
TRBD1	TRBV12-3/TRBV12-4	TRBJ1-4	many	CASGTPLRQGSKLFF	TGTGCCAGCGGAACACCCCTGCGACAGGGCTCGAAACTGTTTTTT
NA	TRBV5-1	TRBJ1-6	many	CASSLGSYNSPLHF	TGCGCCAGCAGTCTAGGGTCCTATAATTCACCCCTCCACTTT
NA	TRBV5-1	TRBJ2-7	many	CASSLARDEQYF	TGCGCCAGCAGCTTGGCAAGGGACGAGCAGTACTTC
TRBD2	TRBV11-2	TRBJ2-2	few	CASSLETSGGRAPGSTGELFF	TGTGCCAGCAGCTTGGAGACTAGCGGGGGGAGAGCGCCCGGTAGCACCGGGGAGCTGTTTTTT
NA	TRBV29-1	TRBJ2-1	many	CSVVNRGQINEQFF	TGCAGCGTTGTAAACAGAGGTCAGATCAATGAGCAGTTCTTC
TRBD2	TRBV20-1	TRBJ2-3	few	CSARPGVGLGGGQYF	TGCAGTGCTAGACCGGGAGTGGGGTTGGGGGGGGGGCAGTATTTT
TRBD2	TRBV11-2	TRBJ2-7	NA	CASSLGSSGGAYHEQYF	TGTGCCAGCAGCTTAGGCTCTAGCGGGGGGGCATACCACGAGCAGTACTTC
NA	TRBV21-1	TRBJ1-6	many	CASRKIRGRGYNSPLHF	TGTGCCAGCAGAAAGATTCGTGGCAGGGGTTATAATTCACCCCTCCACTTT